This is a list of T cell receptor beta chains from one sample in a study of shared clonotypes between healthy human individuals. TCRdb's copy holds only in-frame clones and misses some; the assay was immunoSEQ multiplex PCR. The data contain approximately 500,000 clones, 90% to 96% of them singletons. The source material was naive CD4+ T cells sorted from blood. Receptor source: a woman in her twenties or thirties in good health. Each CDR3 is given with its conserved first and last residue. The order of the fields is clone size, J gene, V gene, D gene, CDR3 DNA, CDR3 protein. D genes are given only for firm matches. Size tells how often a clone was seen (once, few, many) or the class of an expanded clone, and some rows leave it out.

NA | TRBJ2-7 | TRBV10-3 | TRBD2 | TGTGCCACCCGTGGGGTAGCGGGAGTAGGGGAGCAGTACTTC | CATRGVAGVGEQYF
NA | TRBJ2-7 | TRBV15 | TRBD1 | TGTGCCACCAGCAAAGGACAGGGGGCTGACGAGCAGTACTTC | CATSKGQGADEQYF
NA | TRBJ1-5 | TRBV7-8 | NA | TGTGCCAGCAGCCCTATAGAGCATCAGCCCCAGCATTTT | CASSPIEHQPQHF
NA | TRBJ2-5 | TRBV14 | NA | TGTGCCAGCAGCCAACGGGAGCAAGAGACCCAGTACTTC | CASSQREQETQYF
NA | TRBJ1-4 | TRBV7-2 | NA | TGTGCCAGCAGCCCAGGACAGAATTTTAATGAAAAACTGTTTTTT | CASSPGQNFNEKLFF
NA | TRBJ2-7 | TRBV5-1 | NA | TGCGCCAGCAGCTTCGGGACATCTCCCTACTACGAGCAGTACTTC | CASSFGTSPYYEQYF
NA | TRBJ2-1 | TRBV5-1 | TRBD2 | TGCGCCAGCAGCTTCATACTAGCGGGAGTTGGCAATGAGCAGTTCTTC | CASSFILAGVGNEQFF
NA | TRBJ2-1 | TRBV5-1 | NA | TGCGCCAGCAGCTGGGATTTCAATGAGCAGTTCTTC | CASSWDFNEQFF
NA | TRBJ1-6 | TRBV5-6 | NA | TGTGCCAGCAGCTTGCCTGGGATGGGGAGCTCACCCCTCCACTTT | CASSLPGMGSSPLHF
once | TRBJ1-4 | TRBV7-9 | TRBD1 | TGTGCCAGCAGCTCGATAATGACAGGGGCCGGCGAAAAACTGTTTTTT | CASSSIMTGAGEKLFF